This is a list of T cell receptor beta chains from one sample in a study of Ad26.COV2.S vaccination and SARS-CoV-2 variants. Assay: immunoSEQ multiplex PCR; the TCRdb copy retains only in-frame clones and omits some. This repertoire shows about 440,000 clones, roughly 88% found once; its top ten account for roughly 4%. The sample in question was peripheral blood, obtained in a trial of Ad26.COV2.S vaccine versus placebo. The receptor set was obtained from a person aged 18-65 years who received the Ad26.COV2.S COVID-19 vaccine or a placebo. Both conserved end residues are part of each CDR3. The order of the fields is J gene, D gene, clone size, V gene, CDR3 protein, CDR3 DNA. A D gene is named only where the DNA matches it firmly. Clone size is given for some rows only: seen once, a few or many times, or a class if the clone is expanded.

TRBJ2-2	NA	NA	TRBV7-6	CASSLATITGELFF	TGTGCCAGCAGCTTAGCGACAATTACCGGGGAGCTGTTTTTT
TRBJ2-1	TRBD2	NA	TRBV28	CASTLGTSGHNEQFF	TGTGCCAGCACCTTAGGGACTAGCGGTCACAATGAGCAGTTCTTC
TRBJ2-1	TRBD2	few	TRBV9	CASSVVSAGGQSKQFF	TGTGCCAGCAGCGTAGTTTCAGCGGGAGGGCAGAGCAAGCAGTTCTTC
TRBJ2-1	NA	NA	TRBV7-2	CASSLSRDSYNEQFF	TGTGCCAGCAGCTTAAGTAGGGATTCCTACAATGAGCAGTTCTTC
TRBJ1-1	TRBD1	NA	TRBV19	CASSPLPGTGGGTEAFF	TGTGCCAGTAGTCCCCTTCCCGGGACAGGGGGCGGCACTGAAGCTTTCTTT
TRBJ2-1	NA	NA	TRBV12-3/TRBV12-4	CASSSNVGHEQFF	TGTGCCAGCAGTTCCAATGTGGGACACGAGCAGTTCTTC
TRBJ1-1	TRBD1	NA	TRBV4-3	CASSQVPGGTEAFF	TGCGCCAGCAGCCAAGTCCCAGGGGGAACTGAAGCTTTCTTT
TRBJ2-4	TRBD2	NA	TRBV28	CASRLGLAGVRAKNIQYF	TGTGCCAGCAGACTGGGGCTAGCGGGAGTAAGGGCCAAAAACATTCAGTACTTC
TRBJ2-3	NA	NA	TRBV28	CASSFPGTSTDTQYF	TGTGCCAGCAGTTTCCCCGGGACAAGCACAGATACGCAGTATTTT
TRBJ2-1	NA	NA	TRBV28	CASRRRAPYNEQFF	TGTGCCAGCCGGCGGAGGGCCCCCTACAATGAGCAGTTCTTC
TRBJ2-7	NA	few	TRBV7-9	CASSLAEAGGGRYEQYF	TGTGCCAGCAGCTTAGCGGAGGCAGGGGGCGGGAGATACGAGCAGTACTTC
TRBJ1-3	NA	NA	TRBV28	CASSRMVSGNTIYF	TGTGCCAGCAGTCGTATGGTCTCTGGAAACACCATATATTTT
TRBJ1-5	TRBD1	NA	TRBV18	CASSGTGDQPQHF	TGTGCCAGCTCGGGAACAGGGGATCAGCCCCAGCATTTT
TRBJ1-2	NA	NA	TRBV28	CASQGVGYTF	TGTGCCAGCCAGGGTGTTGGCTACACCTTC
TRBJ2-7	NA	NA	TRBV3-1/TRBV3-2	CASSRRHALYEQYF	TGTGCCAGCAGCCGAAGACATGCGCTCTACGAGCAGTACTTC
TRBJ2-1	TRBD1	NA	TRBV13	CASSSRDRENEQFF	TGTGCCAGCAGCTCCCGGGACAGGGAAAATGAGCAGTTCTTC
TRBJ1-1	NA	NA	TRBV25-1	CASSESWGQTEAFF	TGTGCCAGCAGTGAATCTTGGGGGCAAACTGAAGCTTTCTTT
TRBJ2-6	NA	NA	TRBV7-9	CASTPRPGANVLTF	TGTGCCAGCACCCCAAGGCCTGGGGCCAACGTCCTGACTTTC
TRBJ2-3	TRBD2	NA	TRBV28	CASSLSLAGGWADTQYF	TGTGCCAGCAGTTTATCGCTAGCGGGAGGTTGGGCGGATACGCAGTATTTT
TRBJ2-2	NA	NA	TRBV29-1	CSVDIGLATGELFF	TGCAGCGTTGATATAGGGCTAGCAACCGGGGAGCTGTTTTTT
TRBJ2-3	NA	NA	TRBV11-1	CASSDPGEGTDTQYF	TGTGCCAGCAGCGACCCCGGCGAGGGCACAGATACGCAGTATTTT
TRBJ2-2	TRBD2	NA	TRBV7-9	CASRPTSGRVRNTGELFF	TGTGCCAGCAGACCAACTAGCGGGAGGGTGAGGAACACCGGGGAGCTGTTTTTT
TRBJ2-5	NA	NA	TRBV9	CASSVAGTQETQYF	TGTGCCAGCAGCGTAGCGGGCACTCAAGAGACCCAGTACTTC
TRBJ1-1	NA	NA	TRBV5-3	CARSLVQSPRDTEAFF	TGTGCCAGAAGCTTGGTGCAGTCCCCGAGGGACACTGAAGCTTTCTTT
TRBJ2-2	NA	NA	TRBV6-2/TRBV6-3	CASSYFRATQLFF	TGTGCCAGCAGTTACTTCAGGGCTACTCAGCTGTTTTTT
TRBJ2-7	NA	few	TRBV27	CASSLSPAGRYEQYF	TGTGCCAGCAGTTTGTCCCCAGCAGGGCGTTACGAGCAGTACTTC
TRBJ2-7	TRBD2	NA	TRBV19	CASSIEASGSHEQYF	TGTGCCAGTAGTATAGAGGCTAGCGGGAGCCACGAGCAGTACTTC
TRBJ2-7	NA	NA	TRBV4-1	CASSQFRTISSYEQYF	TGCGCCAGCAGCCAATTCCGGACAATAAGCTCCTACGAGCAGTACTTC
TRBJ1-5	NA	NA	TRBV3-1/TRBV3-2	CASSQAGVAQHF	TGTGCCAGCAGCCAAGCCGGAGTAGCCCAGCATTTT
TRBJ2-3	NA	NA	TRBV25-1	CASSRGGSTDTQYF	TGTGCCAGCAGTCGGGGTGGGAGCACAGATACGCAGTATTTT
TRBJ1-5	NA	NA	TRBV7-2	CASSLRGGEQPQHF	TGTGCCAGCAGCTTGAGGGGAGGGGAGCAGCCCCAGCATTTT
TRBJ2-4	NA	NA	TRBV4-3	CASSHDRSGLAKNIQYF	TGCGCCAGCAGCCACGACCGCTCCGGCCTAGCCAAAAACATTCAGTACTTC
TRBJ2-3	TRBD1	NA	TRBV28	CASRQGFDSTDTQYF	TGTGCCAGCAGACAGGGGTTCGATAGCACAGATACGCAGTATTTT
TRBJ2-5	TRBD2	few	TRBV19	CASTASGSTETQYF	TGTGCCAGTACGGCTAGCGGGAGTACCGAGACCCAGTACTTC
TRBJ1-1	NA	NA	TRBV6-4	CASSRQMNTEAFF	TGTGCCAGCAGTAGACAGATGAACACTGAAGCTTTCTTT
TRBJ2-5	NA	NA	TRBV7-2	CASSFRMGETQYF	TGTGCCAGCAGCTTCCGGATGGGGGAGACCCAGTACTTC
TRBJ2-1	NA	NA	TRBV27	CASRGAGRKFF	TGTGCCAGCAGAGGGGCAGGGCGTAAGTTCTTC
TRBJ2-1	NA	once	TRBV19	CASSIDEGFYNEQFF	TGTGCCAGTAGTATAGATGAGGGATTTTACAATGAGCAGTTCTTC
TRBJ1-6	TRBD1	NA	TRBV3-1/TRBV3-2	CASSPTGQEVEDNSPLHF	TGTGCCAGCAGCCCCACCGGACAGGAAGTCGAGGATAATTCACCCCTCCACTTT